The next 20 T cell receptor beta chains were all read from a single sample in a study of blood T cell repertoires in COVID-19. The assay was immunoSEQ multiplex PCR, and TCRdb's table has in-frame clones only and misses some. Of under 300,000 clones listed, approximately 85% are singletons. Sequencing was performed on peripheral blood. These receptors were taken from an older woman with active or convalescent COVID-19.

The chain recombines TRBV12-5 with TRBJ1-2; 11 bases are a match to TRBD1. J lost 5 bases, V lost 8 bases, and 10 bases had no gene match. There are 15 residues in the CDR3. Germline V gene sequence: CDR1 LGHNT, CDR2 FRNRAP. The DNA of the CDR3 is TGTGCTAGTAACGGGCGGGACAGGGGGGAATATGGCTACACCTTC. Protein sequence: CASNGRDRGEYGYTF.

This chain links TRBV9 with TRBJ1-6; TRBD1 matches 8 bases. V lost 1 base and J lost 3; bases outside the gene matches: 3. The germline V gene encodes CDR1 SGDLS and CDR2 YYNGEE. This CDR3 contains 16 residues. CDR3 in DNA: TGTGCCAGCAGCGTAATGGGACAGGTCTATAATTCACCCCTCCACTTT. The encoded protein is CASSVMGQVYNSPLHF.

The chain employs TRBV7-3 and TRBJ2-1; D is unresolved. The CDR3 extends over 14 amino acids. CDR1 is SGHTA and CDR2 is FQGTGA in the germline V gene. Trimming cost V 5 bases and J 5 bases, with 13 bases left between them. This chain's CDR3 is CASSKPGLNNEQFF. CDR3 nucleotides: TGTGCCAGCAGCAAGCCCGGGTTAAACAATGAGCAGTTCTTC.

V gene TRBV7-5 combines with J gene TRBJ2-7; the table calls TRBD2, which could not be checked here. TRBV7-5 is annotated as a pseudogene. The CDR3 loop spans 14 amino acids. The chain's CDR3 is CARSGRGPRYEQYF. In DNA form, the CDR3 reads TGTGCCAGAAGCGGGCGGGGTCCTAGGTACGAGCAGTACTTC.

This sequence joins TRBV7-3 and TRBJ2-2, with D perhaps TRBD1 (7 bases). Germline V CDR1 and CDR2: SGHTA, FQGTGA. This CDR3 contains 16 residues. Trimming took off 4 bases at V and 3 bases at J, with 15 bases between the two ends. The CDR3 region is CASSSAGQRDTGELFF. CDR3 in DNA: TGTGCCAGCAGCTCCGCGGGACAGCGAGACACCGGGGAGCTGTTTTTT.

The sample holds one count of this clone. In DNA form, the CDR3 reads TGCGCCAGCACATGGGGGGTTCCCACAGATACGCAGTATTTT. It codes for CASTWGVPTDTQYF. The chain employs TRBV10-2 and TRBJ2-3, with D maybe TRBD2 (6 bases). Between the trimmed V and J ends, which lost 7 bases and 2 bases, there was a span of 13 bases. This CDR3 is built from 14 residues. Germline V gene data show CDR1 as WSHSY and CDR2 as SAAADI.

The table lists this clone with a count of one. This chain connects TRBV15 to TRBJ1-2; possible D gene TRBD1, 5 bases. CDR1 is LNHNV and CDR2 is YYDKDF in the germline V gene (reference sequence). With 0 bases removed from V and 0 bases from J, the gap between germline ends came to 5 bases. The CDR3 sequence is 14 residues long. CDR3 in amino acids: CATSRDRANYGYTF. CDR3 coding DNA: TGTGCCACCAGCAGAGACAGGGCTAACTATGGCTACACCTTC. Using reference TRBV15 and TRBJ1-2 for the parts outside the CDR3, the full variable domain is DAMVIQNPRYQVTQFGKPVTLSCSQTLNHNVMYWYQQKSSQAPKLLFHYYDKDFNNEADTPDNFQSRRPNTSFCFLDIRSPGLGDTAMYLCATSRDRANYGYTFGSGTRLTVV.

This clone was picked up one time. This chain connects TRBV19 to TRBJ2-2; D ambiguous. CDR1 is LNHDA and CDR2 is SQIVND in the germline V gene (reference sequence). This CDR3 is built from 18 residues. V was trimmed by 4 bases and J by 2 bases, leaving 20 bases between them. Here the CDR3 DNA reads TGTGCCAGTAGTACGTACGGGTATGGTCCGCGCAACACCGGGGAGCTGTTTTTT. It specifies CASSTYGYGPRNTGELFF. Full variable domain (outside the CDR3, taken from reference TRBV19 and TRBJ2-2): DGGITQSPKYLFRKEGQNVTLSCEQNLNHDAMYWYRQDPGQGLRLIYYSQIVNDFQKGDIAEGYSVSREKKESFPLTVTSAQKNPTAFYLCASSTYGYGPRNTGELFFGEGSRLTVL.

CDR3 coding DNA: TGTGCCAGCAGACCGAGACAGGGCAATGAAAAACTGTTTTTT. Its translation: CASRPRQGNEKLFF. The V and J genes are TRBV6-6 and TRBJ1-4, with TRBD1 matching 7 bases. Germline V lookup: CDR1 MNHNY, CDR2 SVGAGI (reference sequence). CDR3 size: 14 residues. The trim removed 6 bases at V and 5 bases at J, leaving 6 bases unmatched.

The chain joins TRBV2 to TRBJ2-3; possibly TRBD1 for D (6 bases). CDR1 and CDR2 (germline): SNHLY, FYNNEI. This CDR3 contains 15 residues. Trimming cost V 6 bases and J 3 bases, with 16 bases left between them. CDR3 coding DNA: TGTGCCAGCAGAGGCACAGGGCTTCCTACAGATACGCAGTATTTT. Residues: CASRGTGLPTDTQYF.

This sequence joins TRBV5-8 and TRBJ1-2, with TRBD1 matching over 7 bases. J gave up 0 bases and V 2 bases, and 4 bases lay outside the gene matches. In germline, CDR1 is SGHTS, CDR2 YDEGEE. The CDR3 consists of 15 residues. The DNA for the CDR3 is TGTGCCAGCAGCTTTAATACAGGGGCTAACTATGGCTACACCTTC. It is translated as CASSFNTGANYGYTF.

This clone appeared a few times. The chain links TRBV7-9 to TRBJ2-7; 7 nucleotides agree with TRBD2. Germline V gives CDR1 SEHNR, CDR2 FQNEAQ (reference sequence). V shed 1 base, J shed 3 bases, and the junction held 6 bases outside the gene matches. This CDR3 spans 15 amino acids. The CDR3 region has the DNA TGTGCCAGCAGCTTAGTCGCTAGCGGCGACTACGAGCAGTACTTC. Translated: CASSLVASGDYEQYF.

This clone was picked up one time. The chain joins TRBV30 to TRBJ1-3, with TRBD1 as a possible D gene (6 bases). Germline V gene data show CDR1 as GTSNPN and CDR2 as SVGIG (reference sequence). Trimming pared 2 bases from V and 2 bases from J, leaving 13 bases between. The CDR3 loop spans 15 amino acids. The CDR3 loop is CAWSSGGGPGNTIYF. The CDR3 DNA is TGTGCCTGGAGTTCTGGGGGGGGGCCTGGAAACACCATATATTTT.

This chain joins TRBV30 and TRBJ1-1, with no clear D. CDR3 size: 13 residues. Germline CDR1 reads GTSNPN; CDR2 reads SVGIG (reference sequence). V dropped 3 bases and J dropped 2 bases, with 10 bases sitting between them. The CDR3 sequence: CAWREDTNTEAFF. The CDR3 bases are TGTGCCTGGAGGGAGGATACAAACACTGAAGCTTTCTTT.

The chain is built from TRBV27 and TRBJ2-5; TRBD2 agrees at 12 bases. CDR1 is MNHEY, CDR2 SMNVEV, per germline (reference sequence). The CDR3 is 15 residues long. Unmatched junction bases numbered 9, after V lost 6 bases and J lost 7 bases. This CDR3 reads CASRSSSGGAGTQYF. The CDR3 region has the DNA TGTGCCAGCAGATCCTCTAGCGGGGGGGCTGGGACCCAGTACTTC.

The chain carries TRBV3-1 (or the pseudogene TRBV3-2) and TRBJ1-2, with TRBD1 identical over 11 bases. Germline assignment: CDR1 LGHDT and CDR2 YNNKEL (reference sequence). J was trimmed by 4 bases and V by 1 base; bases with no gene match: 5. The CDR3 consists of 16 residues. CDR3 region: CASSQVGTGGSYGYTF. The CDR3 region has the DNA TGTGCCAGCAGCCAAGTCGGGACAGGGGGATCCTATGGCTACACCTTC.

This sequence joins TRBV9 and TRBJ1-1; D not certain. Germline V gene lookup returns CDR1 SGDLS and CDR2 YYNGEE. V was trimmed by 0 bases and J by 1 base, leaving 10 bases between them. CDR3 length: 15 residues. CDR3 sequence: CASSVDPESNTEAFF. The CDR3, as DNA: TGTGCCAGCAGCGTAGATCCAGAATCGAACACTGAAGCTTTCTTT.

The genes are TRBV7-2 and TRBJ2-3; D may be TRBD2 (7 bases). Germline V gives CDR1 SGHTA, CDR2 FQGNSA. This CDR3 has 16 amino acids. Trimming cost V 0 bases and J 4 bases, with 14 bases left between them. The CDR3 nucleotides read TGTGCCAGCAGCTTAGCGCCGAGGGGGGGCGCAGATACGCAGTATTTT. Its protein product is CASSLAPRGGADTQYF.

The chain couples TRBV7-8 to TRBJ2-5, with 12 bases lining up with TRBD2. V dropped 6 bases and J dropped 5; count of bases not matched to a gene: 10. This CDR3 has 16 residues. CDR1 is SGHVS and CDR2 is FQNEAQ in the germline V gene. CDR3 DNA sequence: TGTGCCAGCAGATCTAGCGGGGGGGCCTTTTGGGAGACCCAGTACTTC. Its translation is CASRSSGGAFWETQYF. Combining the CDR3 with reference TRBV7-8 and TRBJ2-5 gives the whole variable domain GAGVSQSPRYKVAKRGQDVALRCDPISGHVSLFWYQQALGQGPEFLTYFQNEAQLDKSGLPSDRFFAERPEGSVSTLKIQRTQQEDSAVYLCASRSSGGAFWETQYFGPGTRLLVL.

The chain recombines TRBV2 with TRBJ1-6; tentatively, D is TRBD1 (5 bases). Germline V gives CDR1 SNHLY, CDR2 FYNNEI. The CDR3 covers 14 residues. Trimming cost V 10 bases and J 7 bases, with 17 bases left between them. Written as DNA, the CDR3 is TGTGCCATTTCACAACAGGAACTAAATTCACCCCTCCACTTT. Translation gives CAISQQELNSPLHF.